This T cell receptor (beta chain) was obtained from a study of T cells expressing NK-cell markers. Looking at the study overall: According to the study, TCR beta repertoires originated from sorted CD3+CD56+NKG2C+, CD3+CD56+NKG2C- and CD3+CD56-NKG2C+ T cells. Most of the eight sequenced donors tested HCMV-seropositive; one tested seronegative.

Comments on this clonotype: The antigen is undetermined.

Study-wide points: In a handful of donors, dominant clonotypes made up roughly 28.3-65% of CD3+CD56-NKG2C+ cells. Nothing established the HCMV specificity of expanded NKG2C+ T cell clones.

The CDR3 totals 15 residues. TCRdb derives one entry per CDR3 protein from the 5' RACE reads, leaving out DNA. The sample features around 280,000 distinct CDR3 sequences, with about 0.39% in its top ten. The chain carries TRBV12-3 or TRBV12-4 and TRBJ1-5. Sample: blood T cells: a sorted CD56 or NKG2C T cell subset, CD4+ or CD8+ T cells, or bulk PBMC T cells (not recorded which). The TCR was taken from a man aged 18-30 years in good health. The CDR3 loop is CASSFGLYSNQPQHF.